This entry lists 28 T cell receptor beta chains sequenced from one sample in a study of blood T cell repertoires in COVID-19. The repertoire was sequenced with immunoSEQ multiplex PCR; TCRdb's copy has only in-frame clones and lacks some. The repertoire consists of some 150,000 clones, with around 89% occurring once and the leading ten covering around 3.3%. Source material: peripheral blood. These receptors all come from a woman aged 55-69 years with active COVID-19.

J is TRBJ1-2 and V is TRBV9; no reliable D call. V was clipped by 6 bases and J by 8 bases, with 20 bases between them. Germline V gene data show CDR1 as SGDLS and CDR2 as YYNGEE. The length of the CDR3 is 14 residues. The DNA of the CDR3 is TGTGCCAGCACCCTAGCAATGGCGACGAGAGGCTACACCTTC. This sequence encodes CASTLAMATRGYTF. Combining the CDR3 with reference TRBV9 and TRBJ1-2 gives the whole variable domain DSGVTQTPKHLITATGQRVTLRCSPRSGDLSVYWYQQSLDQGLQFLIQYYNGEERAKGNILERFSAQQFPDLHSELNLSSLELGDSALYFCASTLAMATRGYTFGSGTRLTVV.

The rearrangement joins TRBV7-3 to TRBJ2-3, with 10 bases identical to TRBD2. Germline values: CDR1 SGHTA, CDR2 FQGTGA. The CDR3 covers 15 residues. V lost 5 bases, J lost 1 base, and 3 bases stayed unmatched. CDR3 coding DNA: TGTGCCAGCAGCCCAAGCGGGAGGGGCACAGATACGCAGTATTTT. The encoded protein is CASSPSGRGTDTQYF. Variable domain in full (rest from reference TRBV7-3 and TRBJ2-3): GAGVSQTPSNKVTEKGKYVELRCDPISGHTALYWYRQSLGQGPEFLIYFQGTGAADDSGLPNDRFFAVRPEGSVSTLKIQRTERGDSAVYLCASSPSGRGTDTQYFGPGTRLTVL.

The CDR3 reads CASSLGFASSGNQPQHF. CDR3 DNA sequence: TGTGCCAGCAGCTTAGGATTCGCCTCATCAGGCAATCAGCCCCAGCATTTT. V and J are TRBV7-8 and TRBJ1-5, with D hard to call. The germline V and J ends were trimmed by 1 base and 2 bases, with 15 bases remaining between them. The CDR3 spans 17 residues. CDR1 and CDR2 from the germline V gene are SGHVS and FQNEAQ. Full variable domain (missing parts from reference TRBV7-8 and TRBJ1-5): GAGVSQSPRYKVAKRGQDVALRCDPISGHVSLFWYQQALGQGPEFLTYFQNEAQLDKSGLPSDRFFAERPEGSVSTLKIQRTQQEDSAVYLCASSLGFASSGNQPQHFGDGTRLSIL.

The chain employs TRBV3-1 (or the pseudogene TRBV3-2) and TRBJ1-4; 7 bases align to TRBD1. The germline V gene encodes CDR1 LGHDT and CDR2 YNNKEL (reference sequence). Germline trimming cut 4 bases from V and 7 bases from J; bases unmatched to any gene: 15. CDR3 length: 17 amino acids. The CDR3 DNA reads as TGTGCCAGCAGCCGTACCGGGACAGCCGAAGGAGGTGAAAAACTGTTTTTT. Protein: CASSRTGTAEGGEKLFF.

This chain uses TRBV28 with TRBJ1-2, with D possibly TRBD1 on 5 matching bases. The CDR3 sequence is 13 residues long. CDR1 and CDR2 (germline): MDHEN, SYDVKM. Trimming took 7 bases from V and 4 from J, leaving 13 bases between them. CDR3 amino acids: CASNPYQGYGYTF. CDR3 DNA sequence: TGTGCCAGCAACCCCTACCAGGGCTATGGCTACACCTTC.

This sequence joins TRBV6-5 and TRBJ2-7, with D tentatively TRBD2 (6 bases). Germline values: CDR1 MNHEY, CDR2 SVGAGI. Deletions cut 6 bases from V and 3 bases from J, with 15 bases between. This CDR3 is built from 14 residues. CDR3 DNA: TGTGCCAGCAGGGGTGCGGGACGCGGCTACGAGCAGTACTTC. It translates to CASRGAGRGYEQYF.

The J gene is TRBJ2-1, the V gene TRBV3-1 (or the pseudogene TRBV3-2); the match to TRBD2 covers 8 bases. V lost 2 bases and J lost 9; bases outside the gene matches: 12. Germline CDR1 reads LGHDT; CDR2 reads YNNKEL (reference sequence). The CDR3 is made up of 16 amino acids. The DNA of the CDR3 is TGTGCCAGCAGCCAAACCGGGACTAGGATTTTTACTGAGCAGTTCTTC. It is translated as CASSQTGTRIFTEQFF.

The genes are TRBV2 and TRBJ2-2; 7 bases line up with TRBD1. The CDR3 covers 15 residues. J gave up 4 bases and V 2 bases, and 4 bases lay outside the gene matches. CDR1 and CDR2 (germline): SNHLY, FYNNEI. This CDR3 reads CASSEKAGGTGELFF. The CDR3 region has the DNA TGTGCCAGCAGTGAAAAGGCAGGGGGCACCGGGGAGCTGTTTTTT.

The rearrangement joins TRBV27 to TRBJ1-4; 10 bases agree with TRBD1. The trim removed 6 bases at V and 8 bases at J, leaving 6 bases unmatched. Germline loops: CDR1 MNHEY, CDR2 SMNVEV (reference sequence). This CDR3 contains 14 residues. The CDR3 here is CASRRQGAREKLFF. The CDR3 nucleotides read TGTGCCAGCAGGAGACAGGGGGCGAGGGAAAAACTGTTTTTT.

CDR3 sequence: CASSLDLAGGKTQYF. CDR3 in DNA: TGTGCCAGCAGCTTAGATCTAGCGGGAGGGAAGACCCAGTACTTC. The chain joins TRBV7-7 to TRBJ2-5, with TRBD2 identical over 12 bases. CDR1 is SSHAT and CDR2 is FNYEAQ in the germline V gene (reference sequence). The ends lost 1 base at V and 6 bases at J; junction bases unmatched: 3. The CDR3 is 15 residues long.

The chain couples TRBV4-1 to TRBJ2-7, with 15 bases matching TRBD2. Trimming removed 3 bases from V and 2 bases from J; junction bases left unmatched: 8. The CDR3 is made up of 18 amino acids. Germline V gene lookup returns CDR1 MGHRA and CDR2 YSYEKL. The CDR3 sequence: CASSHRGLAGGPTYEQYF. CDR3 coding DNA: TGCGCCAGCAGCCATAGAGGACTAGCGGGAGGGCCGACCTACGAGCAGTACTTC.

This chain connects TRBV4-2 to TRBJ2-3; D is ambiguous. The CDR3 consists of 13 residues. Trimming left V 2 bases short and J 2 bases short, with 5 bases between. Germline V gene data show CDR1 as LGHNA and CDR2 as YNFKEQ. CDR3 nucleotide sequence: TGTGCCAGCAGCCAAACTCCCACAGATACGCAGTATTTT. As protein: CASSQTPTDTQYF.

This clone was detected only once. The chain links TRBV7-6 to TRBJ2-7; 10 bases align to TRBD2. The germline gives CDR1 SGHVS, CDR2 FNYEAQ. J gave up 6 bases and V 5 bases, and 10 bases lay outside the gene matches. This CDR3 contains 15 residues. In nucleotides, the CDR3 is TGTGCCAGCAGCATCCTAGCGGGAGAGGACAGCGAGCAGTACTTC. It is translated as CASSILAGEDSEQYF.

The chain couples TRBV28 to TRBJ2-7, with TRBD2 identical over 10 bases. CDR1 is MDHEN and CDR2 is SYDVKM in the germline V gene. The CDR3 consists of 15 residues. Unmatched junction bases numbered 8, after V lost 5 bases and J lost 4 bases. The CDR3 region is CASSERLAGRYEQYF. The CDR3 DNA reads TGTGCCAGCAGTGAAAGACTAGCGGGTCGTTACGAGCAGTACTTC.

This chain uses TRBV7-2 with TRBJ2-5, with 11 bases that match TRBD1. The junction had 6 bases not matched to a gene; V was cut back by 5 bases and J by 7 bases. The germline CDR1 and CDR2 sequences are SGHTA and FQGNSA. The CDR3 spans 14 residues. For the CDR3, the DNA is TGTGCCAGCAGCCCCCTAGGACAGGGGGCGACCCAGTACTTC. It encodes CASSPLGQGATQYF.

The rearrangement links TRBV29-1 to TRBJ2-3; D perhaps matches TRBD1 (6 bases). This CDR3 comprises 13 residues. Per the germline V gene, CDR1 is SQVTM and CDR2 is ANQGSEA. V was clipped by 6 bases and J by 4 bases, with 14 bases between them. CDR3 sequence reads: CSVAPQGPDTQYF. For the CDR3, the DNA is TGCAGCGTAGCCCCTCAGGGGCCAGATACGCAGTATTTT.

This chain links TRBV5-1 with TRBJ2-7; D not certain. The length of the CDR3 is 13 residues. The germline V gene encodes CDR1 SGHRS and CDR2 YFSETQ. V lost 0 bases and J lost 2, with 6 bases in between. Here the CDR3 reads CASSLELTYEQYF. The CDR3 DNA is TGCGCCAGCAGCTTGGAGCTGACCTACGAGCAGTACTTC.

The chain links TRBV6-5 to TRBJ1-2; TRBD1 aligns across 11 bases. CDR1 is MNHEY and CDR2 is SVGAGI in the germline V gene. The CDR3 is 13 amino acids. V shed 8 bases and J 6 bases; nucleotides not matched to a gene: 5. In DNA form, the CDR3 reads TGTGCCAGCTCCCGGGACAGGGGGGATGGCTACACCTTC. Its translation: CASSRDRGDGYTF.

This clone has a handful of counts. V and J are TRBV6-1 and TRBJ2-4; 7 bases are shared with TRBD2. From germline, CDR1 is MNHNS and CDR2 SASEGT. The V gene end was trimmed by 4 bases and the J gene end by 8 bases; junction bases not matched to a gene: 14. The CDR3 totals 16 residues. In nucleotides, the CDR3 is TGTGCCAGCAGTGTATGGGGCCCGGGAGGCTTGGACATTCAGTACTTC. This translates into CASSVWGPGGLDIQYF.

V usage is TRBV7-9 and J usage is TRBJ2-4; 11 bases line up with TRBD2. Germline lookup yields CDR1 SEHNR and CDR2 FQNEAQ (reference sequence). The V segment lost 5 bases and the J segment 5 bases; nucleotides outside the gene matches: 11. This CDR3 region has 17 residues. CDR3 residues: CASSVTSGSRWENIQYF. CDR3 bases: TGTGCCAGCAGCGTCACTAGCGGGAGTCGTTGGGAAAACATTCAGTACTTC.

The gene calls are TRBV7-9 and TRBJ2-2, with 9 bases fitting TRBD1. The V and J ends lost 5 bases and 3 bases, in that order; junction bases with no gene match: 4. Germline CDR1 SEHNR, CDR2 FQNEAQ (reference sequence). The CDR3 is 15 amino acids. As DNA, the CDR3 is TGTGCCAGCAGCGGGACAGGGTCTCACACCGGGGAGCTGTTTTTT. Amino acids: CASSGTGSHTGELFF.

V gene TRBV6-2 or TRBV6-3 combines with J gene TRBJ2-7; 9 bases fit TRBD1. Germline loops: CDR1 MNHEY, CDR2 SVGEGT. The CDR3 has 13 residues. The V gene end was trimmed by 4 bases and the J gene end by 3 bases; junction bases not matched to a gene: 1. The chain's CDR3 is CASSLDRGYEQYF. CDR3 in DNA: TGTGCCAGCAGTTTGGACAGGGGCTACGAGCAGTACTTC.

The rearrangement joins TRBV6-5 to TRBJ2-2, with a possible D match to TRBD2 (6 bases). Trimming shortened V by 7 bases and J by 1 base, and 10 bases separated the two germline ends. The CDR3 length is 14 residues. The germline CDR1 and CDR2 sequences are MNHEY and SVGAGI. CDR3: CASTFSGNTGELFF. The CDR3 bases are TGTGCCAGCACTTTTAGCGGGAACACCGGGGAGCTGTTTTTT.

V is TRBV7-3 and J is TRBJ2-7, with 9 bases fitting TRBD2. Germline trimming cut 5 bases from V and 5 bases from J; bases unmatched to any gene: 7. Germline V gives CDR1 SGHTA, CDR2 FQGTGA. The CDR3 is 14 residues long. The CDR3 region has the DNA TGTGCCAGCAGCCCCGGGACTAGCAATCACGAGCAGTACTTC. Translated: CASSPGTSNHEQYF.

As DNA, the CDR3 is TGTGCCAGCAGCCCCCGGCGGGGGGGGAGGGTACAAGAGACCCAGTACTTC. Translation: CASSPRRGGRVQETQYF. V is TRBV7-9 and J is TRBJ2-5; 9 nucleotides agree with TRBD2. J lost 2 bases, V lost 5 bases, and 12 bases had no gene match. The CDR3 runs to 17 residues. Per germline, CDR1 SEHNR and CDR2 FQNEAQ (reference sequence).

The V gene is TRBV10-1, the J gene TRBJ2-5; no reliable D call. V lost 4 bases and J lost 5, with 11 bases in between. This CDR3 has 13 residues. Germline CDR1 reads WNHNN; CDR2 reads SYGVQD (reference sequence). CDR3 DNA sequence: TGCGCCAGCAGTGTATCAACAACGGAGACCCAGTACTTC. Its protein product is CASSVSTTETQYF.

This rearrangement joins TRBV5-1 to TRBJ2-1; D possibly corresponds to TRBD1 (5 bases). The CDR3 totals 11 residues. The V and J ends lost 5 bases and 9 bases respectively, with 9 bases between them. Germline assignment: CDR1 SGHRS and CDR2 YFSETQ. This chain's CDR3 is CASRAQGEQFF. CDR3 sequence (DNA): TGCGCCAGCAGAGCCCAGGGTGAGCAGTTCTTC. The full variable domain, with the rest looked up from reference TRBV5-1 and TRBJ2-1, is KAGVTQTPRYLIKTRGQQVTLSCSPISGHRSVSWYQQTPGQGLQFLFEYFSETQRNKGNFPGRFSGRQFSNSRSEMNVSTLELGDSALYLCASRAQGEQFFGPGTRLTVL.

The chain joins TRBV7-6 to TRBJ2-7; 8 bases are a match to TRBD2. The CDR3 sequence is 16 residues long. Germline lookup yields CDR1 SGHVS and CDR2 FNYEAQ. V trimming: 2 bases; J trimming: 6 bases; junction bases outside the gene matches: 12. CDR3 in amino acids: CASSLSGSLILGEQYF. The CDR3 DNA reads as TGTGCCAGCAGCTTAAGCGGGAGCCTCATACTTGGCGAGCAGTACTTC. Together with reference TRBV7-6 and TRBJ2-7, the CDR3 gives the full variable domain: GAGVSQSPRYKVTKRGQDVALRCDPISGHVSLYWYRQALGQGPEFLTYFNYEAQQDKSGLPNDRFSAERPEGSISTLTIQRTEQRDSAMYRCASSLSGSLILGEQYFGPGTRLTVT.